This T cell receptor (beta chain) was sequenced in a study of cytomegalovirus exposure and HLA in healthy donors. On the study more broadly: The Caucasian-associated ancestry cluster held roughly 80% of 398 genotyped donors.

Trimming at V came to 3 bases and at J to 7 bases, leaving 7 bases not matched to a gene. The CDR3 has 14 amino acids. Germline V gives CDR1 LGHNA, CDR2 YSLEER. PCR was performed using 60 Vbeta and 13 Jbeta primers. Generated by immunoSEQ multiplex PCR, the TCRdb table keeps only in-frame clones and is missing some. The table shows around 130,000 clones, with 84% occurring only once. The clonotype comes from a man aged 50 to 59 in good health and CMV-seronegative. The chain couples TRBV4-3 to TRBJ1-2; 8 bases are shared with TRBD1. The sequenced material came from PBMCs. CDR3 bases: TGCGCCAGCAGCCACGAGACAGGGGTCCCTGGCTACACCTTC. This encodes CASSHETGVPGYTF.